The next 22 T cell receptor beta chains were all read from a single sample in a study of blood T cell repertoires in COVID-19. Generated by immunoSEQ multiplex PCR, the TCRdb table keeps only in-frame clones and is missing some. The sample records around 18,000 clones, about four fifths being singletons. Sequencing input: peripheral blood. These receptor sequences come from a man at least 80 years old with acute or convalescent COVID-19.

This clone was counted only a few times. The V call is TRBV5-1, the J call TRBJ2-7; 9 bases match TRBD1. Germline V gene data show CDR1 as SGHRS and CDR2 as YFSETQ. V dropped 3 bases and J dropped 7; count of bases not matched to a gene: 17. This CDR3 contains 17 residues. The DNA for the CDR3 is TGCGCCAGCAGCTCAACGGCCACAGGGGGCTCGTCGCGAGAGCAGTACTTC. Translated, it gives CASSSTATGGSSREQYF.

The chain uses TRBV4-2 and TRBJ1-5, with 7 bases aligning to TRBD1. This CDR3 region has 16 residues. J lost 0 bases, V lost 4 bases, and 6 bases had no gene match. Germline V gene data show CDR1 as LGHNA and CDR2 as YNFKEQ. The CDR3 DNA is TGTGCCAGCAGCCCTGGGACAGATTATAGCAATCAGCCCCAGCATTTT. The encoded protein is CASSPGTDYSNQPQHF.

The J gene is TRBJ2-5, the V gene TRBV9; D gene unclear. This CDR3 comprises 13 residues. Germline values: CDR1 SGDLS, CDR2 YYNGEE. V shed 3 bases and J shed 4 bases, with 10 bases lying between them. The CDR3 DNA reads as TGTGCCAGCAGCGGCGGAACTGGAGAGACCCAGTACTTC. Residues: CASSGGTGETQYF.

This chain joins TRBV19 and TRBJ1-6; 7 nucleotides align to TRBD1. Germline V gene data show CDR1 as LNHDA and CDR2 as SQIVND (reference sequence). This CDR3 comprises 15 residues. The junction had 7 bases not matched to a gene; V was cut back by 6 bases and J by 5 bases. In DNA form, the CDR3 reads TGTGCCAGTAGCGTACAGGGGCTCGATAATTCACCCCTCCACTTT. It specifies CASSVQGLDNSPLHF. The full variable domain, in which reference TRBV19 and TRBJ1-6 provide the parts outside the CDR3, is DGGITQSPKYLFRKEGQNVTLSCEQNLNHDAMYWYRQDPGQGLRLIYYSQIVNDFQKGDIAEGYSVSREKKESFPLTVTSAQKNPTAFYLCASSVQGLDNSPLHFGNGTRLTVT.

The V call is TRBV7-6, the J call TRBJ1-1; TRBD1 is a possible D gene (6 bases). The V and J ends lost 5 bases and 4 bases respectively, with 14 bases between them. Germline CDR1 is SGHVS and CDR2 is FNYEAQ. The CDR3 covers 14 residues. CDR3 region: CASSATGQVTEAFF. As DNA, the CDR3 is TGTGCCAGCAGCGCAACGGGACAAGTCACTGAAGCTTTCTTT.

In this sample, this clone is medium-sized (0.01 to 0.1%). V gene TRBV21-1 combines with J gene TRBJ1-1. TRBV21-1 is a listed pseudogene. This CDR3 is 18 amino acids long. The CDR3 region is CASSKASRSQNLNTEAFF. The CDR3 nucleotides are TGTGCCAGCAGCAAAGCAAGTAGGAGCCAGAACTTGAACACTGAAGCTTTCTTT.

CDR3 DNA: TGTGCCAGCAGCGATGACAGGGGTGGGGATCAGCCCCAGCATTTT. It translates to CASSDDRGGDQPQHF. The chain is built from TRBV25-1 and TRBJ1-5, with TRBD1 matching over 8 bases. Germline V gene lookup returns CDR1 MGHDK and CDR2 SYGVNS. V lost 6 bases and J lost 5; bases outside the gene matches: 9. This CDR3 spans 15 amino acids. The full variable domain, its missing parts supplied by reference TRBV25-1 and TRBJ1-5, is EADIYQTPRYLVIGTGKKITLECSQTMGHDKMYWYQQDPGMELHLIHYSYGVNSTEKGDLSSESTVSRIRTEHFPLTLESARPSHTSQYLCASSDDRGGDQPQHFGDGTRLSIL.

The genes are TRBV28 and TRBJ2-4, with D perhaps matching TRBD1 (6 bases). Trimming removed 1 base from V and 14 bases from J, with 18 bases in between. CDR3 size: 14 residues. Per the germline V gene, CDR1 is MDHEN and CDR2 is SYDVKM. The CDR3 loop is CASSLSPTGRGKYF. The CDR3 DNA follows: TGTGCCAGCAGTTTATCGCCGACGGGCAGGGGAAAGTACTTC.

The chain recombines TRBV2 with TRBJ2-3; possible D gene TRBD1, 6 bases. Looked up from germline, CDR1 is SNHLY and CDR2 is FYNNEI. V was trimmed by 7 bases and J by 2 bases, leaving 13 bases between them. The CDR3 runs to 14 residues. Written as DNA, the CDR3 is TGTGCCAGCAATAAGGGGGAGACCACAGATACGCAGTATTTT. This sequence encodes CASNKGETTDTQYF.

The chain joins TRBV6-5 to TRBJ2-3; no reliable D call. The CDR3 runs 12 residues. V gave up 6 bases and J gave up 5 bases, with 9 bases separating them. The germline V gene encodes CDR1 MNHEY and CDR2 SVGAGI. The CDR3 sequence is CASSVRVDTQYF. CDR3 bases: TGTGCCAGCAGCGTCCGAGTAGATACGCAGTATTTT.

This chain uses TRBV2 with TRBJ2-1; TRBD1 agrees at 7 bases. CDR1 and CDR2 (germline): SNHLY, FYNNEI. The CDR3 extends over 14 amino acids. V was pared by 7 bases and J by 6 bases, with 9 bases of the junction left unmatched. The CDR3 loop reads CASTTGEPSNEQFF. As DNA, the CDR3 is TGTGCCAGCACCACAGGGGAACCGTCCAATGAGCAGTTCTTC. Looking up the rest from reference TRBV2 and TRBJ2-1 gives the full variable domain: EPEVTQTPSHQVTQMGQEVILRCVPISNHLYFYWYRQILGQKVEFLVSFYNNEISEKSEIFDDQFSVERPDGSNFTLKIRSTKLEDSAMYFCASTTGEPSNEQFFGPGTRLTVL.

This clone has only one observation. J is TRBJ2-1 and V is TRBV19; 8 bases agree with TRBD1. Germline CDR1 and CDR2: LNHDA and SQIVND (reference sequence). The CDR3 sequence is 17 residues long. The V segment lost 5 bases and the J segment 0 bases; nucleotides outside the gene matches: 9. DNA for the CDR3: TGTGCCAGTAGTGTCGGGACAGGTAGGATCTCCTACAATGAGCAGTTCTTC. This sequence encodes CASSVGTGRISYNEQFF.

This clone was seen once. The V call is TRBV4-2, the J call TRBJ2-6; 9 bases map to TRBD2. CDR1 is LGHNA and CDR2 is YNFKEQ in the germline V gene. J lost 2 bases, V lost 1 base, and 6 bases had no gene match. This CDR3 has 18 amino acids. This CDR3 reads CASSQVGGGAAGANVLTF. The CDR3 bases are TGTGCCAGCAGCCAAGTTGGCGGGGGGGCCGCTGGGGCCAACGTCCTGACTTTC.

The sample holds a few counts of this clone. V and J are TRBV19 and TRBJ2-7, with D possibly being TRBD1 (6 bases). This CDR3 contains 17 residues. Germline CDR1 is LNHDA and CDR2 is SQIVND (reference sequence). The V end was cut by 0 bases, the J end by 3 bases, with 18 bases between. Here the CDR3 reads CASSIDSGTPKGYEQYF. The CDR3 DNA sequence: TGTGCCAGTAGTATAGACTCCGGGACACCGAAGGGCTACGAGCAGTACTTC.

The rearrangement links TRBV5-1 to TRBJ2-5; perhaps TRBD2 as D (6 bases). Per germline, CDR1 SGHRS and CDR2 YFSETQ. The CDR3 runs to 16 residues. V lost 0 bases, J lost 5 bases, and 17 bases lay in between. The CDR3 spells CASSLGLVGEVETQYF. CDR3 bases: TGCGCCAGCAGCTTGGGACTTGTTGGGGAGGTGGAGACCCAGTACTTC.

CDR3 amino acids: CASRRGNEKLFF. CDR3 in DNA: TGTGCCAGCAGGCGGGGGAATGAAAAACTGTTTTTT. The chain joins TRBV2 to TRBJ1-4, with D possibly TRBD1 on 5 matching bases. V was pared by 6 bases and J by 5 bases, with 7 bases between. The CDR3 has 12 amino acids. Germline V gene lookup returns CDR1 SNHLY and CDR2 FYNNEI.

The chain links TRBV18 to TRBJ1-3, with D possibly being TRBD1 (6 bases). The CDR3 covers 16 residues. V lost 6 bases and J 0 bases, leaving 15 bases between the germline ends. Germline V gene data show CDR1 as KGHSH and CDR2 as LQKENI. CDR3 amino acids: CASSQATGLSGNTIYF. Here the CDR3 DNA reads TGTGCCAGCTCGCAGGCGACAGGTCTCTCTGGAAACACCATATATTTT.

The gene calls are TRBV7-2 and TRBJ2-2; 12 bases are shared with TRBD2. J lost 7 bases, V lost 5 bases, and 14 bases had no gene match. The CDR3 is 18 residues long. CDR1 is SGHTA, CDR2 FQGNSA, per germline. CDR3 nucleotides: TGTGCCAGCAGCCCGCTCCCTCTAGCGGGGGGGACCGGCGGGGAGCTGTTTTTT. It is translated as CASSPLPLAGGTGGELFF. The variable domain in full, with the rest retrieved from reference TRBV7-2 and TRBJ2-2, is GAGVSQSPSNKVTEKGKDVELRCDPISGHTALYWYRQSLGQGLEFLIYFQGNSAPDKSGLPSDRFSAERTGGSVSTLTIQRTQQEDSAVYLCASSPLPLAGGTGGELFFGEGSRLTVL.

The sample holds a few counts of this clone. The V and J genes are TRBV10-3 and TRBJ1-5; TRBD1 agrees at 8 bases. Germline lookup yields CDR1 ENHRY and CDR2 SYGVKD. Trimming removed 3 bases from V and 4 bases from J; junction bases left unmatched: 5. The CDR3 length is 15 residues. CDR3 bases: TGTGCCATCAGTGAAAGGACAGGGCCTAATCAGCCCCAGCATTTT. Translated: CAISERTGPNQPQHF.

The V and J genes are TRBV14 and TRBJ1-1; D is uncertain. Germline V lookup: CDR1 SGHDN, CDR2 FVKESK. The CDR3 extends over 13 amino acids. V was cut by 8 bases and J by 0 bases, with 10 bases left in between. The CDR3 bases are TGTGCCAGCCAGACAAGCATGAACACTGAAGCTTTCTTT. It is translated as CASQTSMNTEAFF. Full variable domain (missing parts from reference TRBV14 and TRBJ1-1): EAGVTQFPSHSVIEKGQTVTLRCDPISGHDNLYWYRRVMGKEIKFLLHFVKESKQDESGMPNNRFLAERTGGTYSTLKVQPAELEDSGVYFCASQTSMNTEAFFGQGTRLTVV.

The chain is built from TRBV3-1 (or the pseudogene TRBV3-2) and TRBJ1-4; D is uncertain. Germline CDR1 reads LGHDT; CDR2 reads YNNKEL (reference sequence). The V and J ends lost 0 bases and 8 bases respectively, with 16 bases between them. This CDR3 spans 16 amino acids. This CDR3 is CASSQDRTAPGEKLFF. The CDR3 DNA is TGTGCCAGCAGCCAAGATCGGACCGCCCCGGGGGAAAAACTGTTTTTT.

V and J are TRBV30 and TRBJ1-3; D remains unclear. From germline, CDR1 is GTSNPN and CDR2 SVGIG (reference sequence). The V gene lost 1 base and the J gene lost 0 bases, with 10 bases spanning the gap. CDR3 length equals 15 residues. The CDR3 nucleotides are TGTGCCTGGAGTGGCGACTTTTTCTCTGGAAACACCATATATTTT. The encoded protein is CAWSGDFFSGNTIYF.